These 29 T cell receptor beta chains were sequenced from one sample in a study of cytomegalovirus exposure and HLA in healthy donors. Primers for the PCR totalled 60 Vbeta and 13 Jbeta. Sequenced by immunoSEQ multiplex PCR; TCRdb stores in-frame clones only, minus some. The sample contains 55,000 to 65,000 clones, around 80% of which appear only once. The sample taken for sequencing was PBMCs. The receptors originated from a woman between 40 and 50 years old in good health and CMV-seronegative.

This clone was observed a few times. The rearrangement joins TRBV28 to TRBJ2-2; D is unresolved. Germline V gene sequence: CDR1 MDHEN, CDR2 SYDVKM. V was cut by 6 bases and J by 6 bases, with 8 bases left in between. CDR3 size: 12 residues. The CDR3 here is CASSPYPGELFF. As DNA, the CDR3 is TGTGCCAGCAGCCCCTACCCCGGGGAGCTGTTTTTT.

This sequence joins TRBV5-4 and TRBJ2-7, with 9 bases that match TRBD1. This CDR3 comprises 14 residues. The trim removed 0 bases at V and 4 bases at J, leaving 2 bases unmatched. Germline V lookup: CDR1 SGHNT, CDR2 YYREEE (reference sequence). The DNA of the CDR3 is TGTGCCAGCAGCTTGGGACAGGGGGTATACGAGCAGTACTTC. Amino acids: CASSLGQGVYEQYF. Supplemented by reference TRBV5-4 and TRBJ2-7, the full variable domain reads ETGVTQSPTHLIKTRGQQVTLRCSSQSGHNTVSWYQQALGQGPQFIFQYYREEENGRGNFPPRFSGLQFPNYSSELNVNALELDDSALYLCASSLGQGVYEQYFGPGTRLTVT.

The chain combines TRBV25-1 with TRBJ2-5; 7 bases are a match to TRBD2. Germline CDR1 MGHDK, CDR2 SYGVNS. The CDR3 consists of 15 residues. V lost 4 bases and J lost 4; bases outside the gene matches: 9. The CDR3, as DNA: TGTGCCAGCAGTGGGGGCGGGGGAATCTTAGAGACCCAGTACTTC. Residues: CASSGGGGILETQYF.

The gene calls are TRBV30 and TRBJ2-1, with D tentatively TRBD2 (5 bases). Germline CDR1 and CDR2: GTSNPN and SVGIG (reference sequence). Trimming stripped 2 bases from V and 7 bases from J, with 9 bases between. The CDR3 spans 12 residues. CDR3 DNA sequence: TGTGCCTGGAGTCCTAGCAGAAATGAGCAGTTCTTC. Translated, it gives CAWSPSRNEQFF.

The chain links TRBV11-3 to TRBJ2-1; a possible D gene is TRBD1 (5 bases). The CDR3 sequence is 14 residues long. Germline assignment: CDR1 SGHNT and CDR2 YENEEA. Trimming pared 5 bases from V and 5 bases from J, leaving 13 bases between. DNA for the CDR3: TGTGCCAGCAGCAGAGTCGGCAGGGACAATGAGCAGTTCTTC. This translates into CASSRVGRDNEQFF.

This sequence joins TRBV9 and TRBJ2-1; 8 bases agree with TRBD2. The V segment lost 0 bases and the J segment 2 bases; nucleotides outside the gene matches: 4. Germline V gene data show CDR1 as SGDLS and CDR2 as YYNGEE. The CDR3 covers 16 residues. CDR3 amino acids: CASSVEDGRAYNEQFF. CDR3 nucleotides: TGTGCCAGCAGCGTAGAAGACGGGAGGGCCTACAATGAGCAGTTCTTC. Drawing the rest from reference TRBV9 and TRBJ2-1, the complete variable domain is DSGVTQTPKHLITATGQRVTLRCSPRSGDLSVYWYQQSLDQGLQFLIQYYNGEERAKGNILERFSAQQFPDLHSELNLSSLELGDSALYFCASSVEDGRAYNEQFFGPGTRLTVL.

The chain combines TRBV25-1 with TRBJ2-3; D is perhaps TRBD1 (5 bases). The CDR3 runs to 14 residues. Germline CDR1 and CDR2: MGHDK and SYGVNS. Trimming pared 6 bases from V and 2 bases from J, leaving 12 bases between. The CDR3 DNA reads TGTGCCAGCAGCCGAAGGGGTCCCACAGATACGCAGTATTTT. It codes for CASSRRGPTDTQYF.

The chain employs TRBV5-1 and TRBJ1-1; TRBD1 matches 10 bases. This CDR3 comprises 14 residues. The junction had 6 bases not matched to a gene; V was cut back by 5 bases and J by 5 bases. The germline V gene encodes CDR1 SGHRS and CDR2 YFSETQ. This CDR3 reads CASRRDRGQTEAFF. Written as DNA, the CDR3 is TGCGCCAGCAGAAGAGACAGGGGGCAAACTGAAGCTTTCTTT.

The V and J genes are TRBV5-6 and TRBJ2-7; 7 nucleotides line up with TRBD2. The CDR3 extends over 15 amino acids. Germline CDR1 is SGHDT and CDR2 is YYEEEE. The V segment lost 2 bases and the J segment 6 bases; nucleotides outside the gene matches: 11. The CDR3 protein is CASSFSLGLPSEQYF. CDR3 DNA sequence: TGTGCCAGCAGCTTCTCGCTGGGACTACCTTCCGAGCAGTACTTC.

The chain couples TRBV28 to TRBJ1-5, with 7 bases matching TRBD1. The CDR3 contains 15 residues. Germline values: CDR1 MDHEN, CDR2 SYDVKM. J was trimmed by 5 bases and V by 5 bases; bases with no gene match: 9. CDR3 protein: CASSEGARRDQPQHF. CDR3 coding DNA: TGTGCCAGCAGTGAGGGGGCCCGGAGGGATCAGCCCCAGCATTTT.

The chain combines TRBV9 with TRBJ1-4; D is ambiguous. The germline CDR1 and CDR2 sequences are SGDLS and YYNGEE. Trimming stripped 3 bases from V and 5 bases from J, with 14 bases between. The CDR3 is made up of 15 amino acids. CDR3 coding DNA: TGTGCCAGCAGCGACCAACATGGAGTGAATGAAAAACTGTTTTTT. Encoded protein: CASSDQHGVNEKLFF.

The chain is built from TRBV15 and TRBJ2-2; TRBD1 matches 8 bases. Germline V gene lookup returns CDR1 LNHNV and CDR2 YYDKDF (reference sequence). The length of the CDR3 is 14 residues. Trimming cost V 3 bases and J 6 bases; bases outside gene matches: 3. The CDR3 DNA follows: TGTGCCACCAGCAGGGACAGGGAGGCCGGGGAGCTGTTTTTT. Its translation is CATSRDREAGELFF. Based on the CDR3 plus reference TRBV15 and TRBJ2-2, the full variable domain is DAMVIQNPRYQVTQFGKPVTLSCSQTLNHNVMYWYQQKSSQAPKLLFHYYDKDFNNEADTPDNFQSRRPNTSFCFLDIRSPGLGDTAMYLCATSRDREAGELFFGEGSRLTVL.

This chain joins TRBV9 and TRBJ2-2, with 7 positions matching TRBD2. From germline, CDR1 is SGDLS and CDR2 YYNGEE. V shed 0 bases, J shed 4 bases, and the junction held 6 bases outside the gene matches. The length of the CDR3 is 16 residues. CDR3 amino acids: CASSVEGGRSTGELFF. DNA of the CDR3: TGTGCCAGCAGCGTAGAAGGCGGGAGAAGCACCGGGGAGCTGTTTTTT.

The genes are TRBV7-9 and TRBJ2-5; TRBD2 aligns across 8 bases. This CDR3 comprises 16 residues. J lost 1 base, V lost 3 bases, and 7 bases had no gene match. Germline V gene data show CDR1 as SEHNR and CDR2 as FQNEAQ (reference sequence). The CDR3 sequence is CASSLGVAGPQETQYF. In nucleotides, the CDR3 is TGTGCCAGCAGCTTGGGAGTAGCGGGGCCCCAAGAGACCCAGTACTTC. The full variable domain, with the rest looked up from reference TRBV7-9 and TRBJ2-5, is DTGVSQNPRHKITKRGQNVTFRCDPISEHNRLYWYRQTLGQGPEFLTYFQNEAQLEKSRLLSDRFSAERPKGSFSTLEIQRTEQGDSAMYLCASSLGVAGPQETQYFGPGTRLLVL.

The rearrangement uses TRBV7-8 and TRBJ2-7, with 9 bases matching TRBD2. Germline assignment: CDR1 SGHVS and CDR2 FQNEAQ. V trimming: 5 bases; J trimming: 1 base; junction bases outside the gene matches: 6. The CDR3 spans 15 residues. This chain's CDR3 is CASSLGLAPSYEQYF. In DNA, the CDR3 is TGTGCCAGCAGCCTAGGACTAGCGCCTTCCTACGAGCAGTACTTC.

CDR3 nucleotides: TGTGCCAGCACCTACGGGGGACAGTTGATCGGGGAGCTGTTTTTT. Its translation: CASTYGGQLIGELFF. The chain recombines TRBV6-5 with TRBJ2-2; tentatively, D is TRBD1 (7 bases). The ends were cut back, 7 bases at V and 7 bases at J, with 19 bases in the middle. CDR1 MNHEY and CDR2 SVGAGI come from the germline V gene. The CDR3 is 15 residues long.

The CDR3 loop is CASSEFRGDRGLFFYEQYF. CDR3 sequence (DNA): TGTGCCAGCAGTGAATTTAGGGGGGACAGGGGGCTTTTCTTCTACGAGCAGTACTTC. The V call is TRBV6-1, the J call TRBJ2-7; 12 bases are a match to TRBD1. CDR1 and CDR2 from the germline V gene are MNHNS and SASEGT. CDR3 size: 19 residues. V dropped 2 bases and J dropped 3; count of bases not matched to a gene: 14.

This chain joins TRBV28 and TRBJ1-4, with 8 bases lining up with TRBD1. The germline V gene encodes CDR1 MDHEN and CDR2 SYDVKM. After removal of 7 bases from V and 9 bases from J, the junction contained 13 bases not matched to a gene. This CDR3 is 15 amino acids long. The CDR3 DNA follows: TGTGCCAGCATGAAAAGGGAGACAGGGGCCAAAAAACTGTTTTTT. Translating gives CASMKRETGAKKLFF. Filled out from reference TRBV28 and TRBJ1-4, the complete variable domain reads DVKVTQSSRYLVKRTGEKVFLECVQDMDHENMFWYRQDPGLGLRLIYFSYDVKMKEKGDIPEGYSVSREKKERFSLILESASTNQTSMYLCASMKRETGAKKLFFGSGTQLSVL.

This clone was seen a few times. The chain couples TRBV2 to TRBJ1-2; D perhaps matches TRBD1 (6 bases). V lost 6 bases and J lost 4, with 15 bases in between. The CDR3 extends over 14 amino acids. Germline CDR1 is SNHLY and CDR2 is FYNNEI. The CDR3 nucleotides read TGTGCCAGCAGGACACAGGGCTCAGGCTATGGCTACACCTTC. The encoded protein is CASRTQGSGYGYTF.

This sequence joins TRBV6-5 and TRBJ2-5, with 9 bases aligning to TRBD1. CDR1 and CDR2 (germline): MNHEY, SVGAGI. With V trimmed by 2 bases and J by 4 bases, 2 bases remained unmatched. The CDR3 is 14 residues long. The CDR3 coding sequence is TGTGCCAGCAGTTACGGGACAGGGCGAGAGACCCAGTACTTC. The encoded protein is CASSYGTGRETQYF.

This sequence joins TRBV30 and TRBJ2-3; no clear D gene. Germline values: CDR1 GTSNPN, CDR2 SVGIG (reference sequence). The CDR3 extends over 15 amino acids. Trimming removed 0 bases from V and 6 bases from J, with 16 bases in between. CDR3 loop: CAWSVGTPSRDTQYF. CDR3 sequence (DNA): TGTGCCTGGAGTGTAGGAACCCCATCCAGGGATACGCAGTATTTT.

The J gene is TRBJ2-1, the V gene TRBV30, with TRBD2 matching over 8 bases. The V and J ends lost 2 bases and 4 bases, in that order; junction bases with no gene match: 4. CDR1 and CDR2 (germline): GTSNPN, SVGIG (reference sequence). This CDR3 spans 14 amino acids. The CDR3 sequence is CAWSPGTRYNEQFF. CDR3 DNA: TGTGCCTGGAGTCCCGGGACTAGGTACAATGAGCAGTTCTTC.

This sequence joins TRBV7-2 and TRBJ2-1, with TRBD2 matching 7 bases. J lost 6 bases, V lost 4 bases, and 9 bases had no gene match. This CDR3 has 15 amino acids. The germline V gene has CDR1 SGHTA and CDR2 FQGNSA. The CDR3 region is CASSSQGGSVNEQFF. For the CDR3, the DNA is TGTGCCAGCAGCTCCCAGGGCGGGAGCGTCAATGAGCAGTTCTTC.

This clone occurred once. The chain links TRBV5-1 to TRBJ1-1; weak D call: TRBD1 (5 bases). This CDR3 contains 15 residues. Between the trimmed V and J ends, which lost 4 bases and 1 base, there was a span of 14 bases. CDR1 is SGHRS and CDR2 is YFSETQ in the germline V gene. CDR3 in amino acids: CASSGGDGPNTEAFF. The CDR3, as DNA: TGCGCCAGCAGCGGCGGGGACGGACCGAACACTGAAGCTTTCTTT.

This chain joins TRBV5-1 and TRBJ2-7; TRBD2 aligns across 10 bases. Trimming cost V 2 bases and J 0 bases; bases outside gene matches: 8. Germline CDR1 SGHRS, CDR2 YFSETQ. The CDR3 is 17 residues long. CDR3 DNA: TGCGCCAGCAGCTTTCGAAGCGGGAGGGGAACCTCCTACGAGCAGTACTTC. This codes for CASSFRSGRGTSYEQYF.

The table lists this clone with a count of one. The J gene is TRBJ1-5, the V gene TRBV28; 9 bases match TRBD1. The CDR3 runs to 16 residues. CDR1 and CDR2 (germline): MDHEN, SYDVKM. Trimming removed 4 bases from V and 4 bases from J; junction bases left unmatched: 8. DNA for the CDR3: TGTGCCAGCAGTTCCCCACAGGGGGCAGGGAATCAGCCCCAGCATTTT. Translating it yields CASSSPQGAGNQPQHF.

The chain couples TRBV27 to TRBJ2-3; D may be TRBD2 (6 bases). The germline V and J ends were trimmed by 2 bases and 4 bases, with 7 bases remaining between them. Germline V gene lookup returns CDR1 MNHEY and CDR2 SMNVEV (reference sequence). The CDR3 has 13 residues. Here the CDR3 reads CASSLRLADTQYF. DNA of the CDR3: TGTGCCAGCAGTTTACGACTAGCAGATACGCAGTATTTT.

The chain carries TRBV7-9 and TRBJ1-3, with D perhaps matching TRBD1 (5 bases). V lost 7 bases, J lost 0 bases, and 22 bases lay in between. Germline CDR1 reads SEHNR; CDR2 reads FQNEAQ (reference sequence). The CDR3 is 18 amino acids. CDR3 protein: CASNQPWGNKSSGNTIYF. Written as DNA, the CDR3 is TGTGCCAGCAACCAACCATGGGGCAATAAAAGCTCTGGAAACACCATATATTTT.

The rearrangement joins TRBV29-1 to TRBJ2-7, with D hard to call. There are 12 residues in the CDR3. Looked up from germline, CDR1 is SQVTM and CDR2 is ANQGSEA. Between the trimmed V and J ends, which lost 6 bases and 0 bases, there was a span of 9 bases. This CDR3 is CSVRPSSYEQYF. The CDR3 DNA reads TGCAGCGTGCGGCCGAGCTCCTACGAGCAGTACTTC.